These 8 T cell receptor beta chains share one sample of origin, sequenced in a study of control samples from healthy donors and cancer patients. Measured with immunoSEQ multiplex PCR; TCRdb has only the in-frame clones, and not every one. The sample records more than 140,000 clones, roughly 89% being singletons. The sequencing input was blood. These receptors originate from a man aged 18 to 30 in good health.

The rearrangement uses TRBV5-1 and TRBJ1-2, with 7 positions matching TRBD1. V dropped 3 bases and J dropped 5; count of bases not matched to a gene: 10. Germline V gene sequence: CDR1 SGHRS, CDR2 YFSETQ. This CDR3 region has 15 residues. The CDR3 spells CASSSGAGTAYGYTF. The CDR3 nucleotides read TGCGCCAGCAGCTCCGGGGCCGGGACAGCATATGGCTACACCTTC. Filled out from reference TRBV5-1 and TRBJ1-2, the complete variable domain reads KAGVTQTPRYLIKTRGQQVTLSCSPISGHRSVSWYQQTPGQGLQFLFEYFSETQRNKGNFPGRFSGRQFSNSRSEMNVSTLELGDSALYLCASSSGAGTAYGYTFGSGTRLTVV.

This sequence joins TRBV6-5 and TRBJ2-1; either TRBD1 or TRBD2 may supply D (5 bases each). Germline V gene lookup returns CDR1 MNHEY and CDR2 SVGAGI. The CDR3 consists of 15 residues. V lost 6 bases and J 1 base, leaving 13 bases between the germline ends. The DNA for the CDR3 is TGTGCCAGCAGCCCCCGGGACGCGTCCTACAATGAGCAGTTCTTC. Amino acids: CASSPRDASYNEQFF.

The chain carries TRBV7-9 and TRBJ2-7; D is undetermined. Per germline, CDR1 SEHNR and CDR2 FQNEAQ (reference sequence). V dropped 1 base and J dropped 3 bases, with 7 bases sitting between them. This CDR3 has 13 amino acids. The DNA of the CDR3 is TGTGCCAGCAGCTTAGTGGCAGACTACGAGCAGTACTTC. Residues: CASSLVADYEQYF.

The J gene is TRBJ1-1, the V gene TRBV9; D unclear. Between the trimmed V and J ends, which lost 0 bases and 4 bases, there was a span of 13 bases. The germline CDR1 and CDR2 sequences are SGDLS and YYNGEE. This CDR3 is built from 15 residues. The CDR3 DNA follows: TGTGCCAGCAGCGTAGAACAGTCGGGCGGCACTGAAGCTTTCTTT. It yields the protein CASSVEQSGGTEAFF.

This chain uses TRBV30 with TRBJ1-5, with D uncertain. The germline V gene has CDR1 GTSNPN and CDR2 SVGIG (reference sequence). The CDR3 extends over 12 amino acids. V was pared by 3 bases and J by 2 bases, with 5 bases between. CDR3 coding DNA: TGTGCCTGGAGAACTGGCAATCAGCCCCAGCATTTT. It encodes CAWRTGNQPQHF.

CDR3 in DNA: TGTGCCATCATTGACTTGGACAGGGGCGACTATGGCTACACCTTC. Translation: CAIIDLDRGDYGYTF. The chain has TRBV10-3 and TRBJ1-2; 9 bases map to TRBD1. The CDR3 length is 15 residues. V was pared by 7 bases and J by 3 bases, with 9 bases of the junction left unmatched. Germline V gene sequence: CDR1 ENHRY, CDR2 SYGVKD.

This rearrangement joins TRBV30 to TRBJ1-1; no reliable D call. Germline CDR1 GTSNPN, CDR2 SVGIG (reference sequence). The CDR3 is made up of 14 amino acids. Trimming took 4 bases from V and 0 from J, leaving 12 bases between them. For the CDR3, the DNA is TGTGCCTGGACCGTAGGGCTAGTGAACACTGAAGCTTTCTTT. Residues: CAWTVGLVNTEAFF.

The V call is TRBV13, the J call TRBJ2-5, with D tentatively TRBD1 (5 bases). With 5 bases removed from V and 6 bases from J, the gap between germline ends came to 16 bases. The V gene's germline CDR1 is PRHDT and CDR2 FYEKMQ (reference sequence). The CDR3 loop spans 14 amino acids. CDR3 region: CASSPRQFTQTQYF. The CDR3 DNA follows: TGTGCCAGCAGCCCCAGACAGTTCACGCAGACCCAGTACTTC.